This is a list of T cell receptor beta chains from one sample in a study of memory CD4+ T cells and cytomegalovirus serostatus. The data were produced by immunoSEQ multiplex PCR, yet TCRdb's version contains in-frame clones alone and is incomplete. The repertoire holds fewer than 90,000 clones, with around 78% as singletons. Sequencing input: memory CD4+ T cells from blood. These receptors were taken from an adult in good health and CMV-seropositive. Each CDR3 is given with its conserved first and last residue. Fields, in order: clone size, D gene, J gene, V gene, CDR3 DNA, CDR3 protein. The D gene is left open where the match is weak. Clone sizes are given selectively: once, few, many, or a class where the clone is expanded.

abundance: .; d_gene: TRBD1; j_gene: TRBJ2-1; v_gene: TRBV30; CDR3nt: TGTGCCTGGAGAATGACAGGGAATGATGAGCAGTTCTTC; CDR3aa: CAWRMTGNDEQFF
abundance: .; d_gene: .; j_gene: TRBJ1-1; v_gene: TRBV4-1; CDR3nt: TGCGCCAGCAGAGGGACCTTGAGGGGCACTGAAGCTTTCTTT; CDR3aa: CASRGTLRGTEAFF
abundance: .; d_gene: .; j_gene: TRBJ1-2; v_gene: TRBV28; CDR3nt: TGTGCCAGCAGGAGTCAGCAGGGGTACTATGGCTACACCTTC; CDR3aa: CASRSQQGYYGYTF
abundance: .; d_gene: .; j_gene: TRBJ2-5; v_gene: TRBV5-1; CDR3nt: TGCGCCAGCAGCTTACTAGGGGGGTTCGGGGAGACCCAGTACTTC; CDR3aa: CASSLLGGFGETQYF
abundance: .; d_gene: .; j_gene: TRBJ2-1; v_gene: TRBV27; CDR3nt: TGTGCCAGCAGTTCGGTCAGCTCGTCCTACAATGAGCAGTTCTTC; CDR3aa: CASSSVSSSYNEQFF
abundance: .; d_gene: .; j_gene: TRBJ2-7; v_gene: TRBV5-1; CDR3nt: TGCGCCAGCAGCCCGACTCCGGGACAAACCTACGAGCAGTACTTC; CDR3aa: CASSPTPGQTYEQYF
abundance: .; d_gene: .; j_gene: TRBJ1-3; v_gene: TRBV6-1; CDR3nt: TGTGCCAGCAGGACAGCCAGGGAGACTGGAAACACCATATATTTT; CDR3aa: CASRTARETGNTIYF
abundance: .; d_gene: .; j_gene: TRBJ2-6; v_gene: TRBV18; CDR3nt: TGTGCCAGCTCACCTCGGGGCGACATCTCTGGGGCCAACGTCCTGACTTTC; CDR3aa: CASSPRGDISGANVLTF
abundance: .; d_gene: TRBD1; j_gene: TRBJ1-1; v_gene: TRBV2; CDR3nt: TGTGCCAGCAGTGAAAACAGGGGCTACACTGAAGCTTTCTTT; CDR3aa: CASSENRGYTEAFF
abundance: .; d_gene: .; j_gene: TRBJ1-2; v_gene: TRBV11-2; CDR3nt: TGTGCCAGCAGCTCAGGGAGTGGGAGCTATGGCTACACCTTC; CDR3aa: CASSSGSGSYGYTF
abundance: .; d_gene: TRBD1; j_gene: TRBJ1-2; v_gene: TRBV4-3; CDR3nt: TGCGCCAGCAGCCAAATCGGACAGGCCAACTATGGCTACACCTTC; CDR3aa: CASSQIGQANYGYTF
abundance: .; d_gene: TRBD1; j_gene: TRBJ2-7; v_gene: TRBV11-2; CDR3nt: TGTGCCAGCAGCCCGAGATTATTACAGGGGGCAGGCTACGAGCAGTACTTC; CDR3aa: CASSPRLLQGAGYEQYF
abundance: few; d_gene: .; j_gene: TRBJ1-1; v_gene: TRBV19; CDR3nt: TGTGCCAGTAGTATTAGCGAGGTGGCCACTGAAGCTTTCTTT; CDR3aa: CASSISEVATEAFF
abundance: .; d_gene: .; j_gene: TRBJ2-2; v_gene: TRBV19; CDR3nt: TGTGCCAGTAGTATAGGGCGGATCGGGGAGCTGTTTTTT; CDR3aa: CASSIGRIGELFF
abundance: .; d_gene: .; j_gene: TRBJ1-2; v_gene: TRBV7-2; CDR3nt: TGTGCCAGCAGCTTAGGTCCGGGATCCTATGGCTACACCTTC; CDR3aa: CASSLGPGSYGYTF
abundance: .; d_gene: .; j_gene: TRBJ1-5; v_gene: TRBV6-6; CDR3nt: TGTGCCAGCAGACCCGGCGGGGGCCAGCCCCAGCATTTT; CDR3aa: CASRPGGGQPQHF
abundance: .; d_gene: TRBD1; j_gene: TRBJ1-5; v_gene: TRBV2; CDR3nt: TGTGCCAGCAGCCAACAGGGGGTTCAGCCCCAGCATTTT; CDR3aa: CASSQQGVQPQHF
abundance: .; d_gene: .; j_gene: TRBJ2-3; v_gene: TRBV6-4; CDR3nt: TGTGCCAGCAGCGAGACTTCGGGAGTCACAGATACGCAGTATTTT; CDR3aa: CASSETSGVTDTQYF
abundance: .; d_gene: .; j_gene: TRBJ1-1; v_gene: TRBV5-1; CDR3nt: TGCGCCAGCAGCTTGGGTGAGGAGAGAGGAGAAGCTTTCTTT; CDR3aa: CASSLGEERGEAFF
abundance: .; d_gene: .; j_gene: TRBJ2-7; v_gene: TRBV30; CDR3nt: TGTGCCTGGAGACTGCGCTACGAGCAGTACTTC; CDR3aa: CAWRLRYEQYF
abundance: .; d_gene: .; j_gene: TRBJ2-7; v_gene: TRBV15; CDR3nt: TGTGCCACCAGCAGAGATCGAGAGTCCTACGAGCAGTACTTC; CDR3aa: CATSRDRESYEQYF
abundance: .; d_gene: .; j_gene: TRBJ2-2; v_gene: TRBV19; CDR3nt: TGTGCCAGTTCCCTTCGCGAGGGGGAGCTGTTTTTT; CDR3aa: CASSLREGELFF
abundance: once; d_gene: TRBD1; j_gene: TRBJ1-3; v_gene: TRBV5-8; CDR3nt: TGTGCCAGCAGCTACGACAGGGCCTCTGGAAACACCATATATTTT; CDR3aa: CASSYDRASGNTIYF